The 9 T cell receptor beta chains below all came from one sample that was sequenced in a study of OX40 agonist ivuxolimab in advanced cancers. Assay used: immunoSEQ multiplex PCR; TCRdb lists only in-frame clones, some missing. The sample includes about 61,000 clones, 75% to 90% of them seen just once. The specimen was CD4+ or CD8+ T cells sorted from blood, collected in a trial of the OX40 agonist ivuxolimab. The receptors here all came from an adult with an advanced solid tumor such as melanoma, head and neck, liver or kidney cancer.

The CDR3 DNA reads as TGTGCCAGCAGCTGGGAGGGGTACTATGGCTACACCTTC. This sequence encodes CASSWEGYYGYTF. The rearrangement uses TRBV7-3 and TRBJ1-2; the D gene is possibly TRBD1 (5 bases). This CDR3 is 13 amino acids long. Trimming left V 4 bases short and J 3 bases short, with 9 bases between. Germline V gene lookup returns CDR1 SGHTA and CDR2 FQGTGA.

The DNA for the CDR3 is TGCGCCAGCAGCCAGTCTTTTAGTTACACCGGGGAGCTGTTTTTT. Translated: CASSQSFSYTGELFF. The V gene is TRBV4-3, the J gene TRBJ2-2; no definite D call. V lost 3 bases and J 3 bases, leaving 11 bases between the germline ends. CDR1 LGHNA and CDR2 YSLEER come from the germline V gene. The CDR3 contains 15 residues.

This chain links TRBV9 with TRBJ2-1, with TRBD2 as a possible D gene (6 bases). Germline CDR1 reads SGDLS; CDR2 reads YYNGEE. This CDR3 has 15 residues. Trimming took 0 bases from V and 10 from J, leaving 17 bases between them. CDR3 bases: TGTGCCAGCAGCGTAGATGGTGGTGGAGGGGTCGAGCAGTTCTTC. Protein product: CASSVDGGGGVEQFF.

V is TRBV28 and J is TRBJ1-5; D not certain. Trimming took 1 base from V and 0 from J, leaving 10 bases between them. The V gene's germline CDR1 is MDHEN and CDR2 SYDVKM. The length of the CDR3 is 16 residues. This chain's CDR3 is CASSLSWDYSNQPQHF. The CDR3 DNA follows: TGTGCCAGCAGTTTATCTTGGGATTATAGCAATCAGCCCCAGCATTTT.

This chain uses TRBV9 with TRBJ2-1, with TRBD2 identical over 12 bases. The CDR3 spans 18 residues. Germline CDR1 reads SGDLS; CDR2 reads YYNGEE. The trim removed 0 bases at V and 9 bases at J, leaving 13 bases unmatched. The CDR3 nucleotides read TGTGCCAGCAGCGTAGGGGGGCTAGCGGGAGGGCCGGGTGCTGAGCAGTTCTTC. It specifies CASSVGGLAGGPGAEQFF.

The chain combines TRBV28 with TRBJ1-1; 9 bases map to TRBD1. This CDR3 region has 13 residues. Losses at the gene ends were 7 bases for V and 1 base for J; bases not matched to a gene: 1. CDR1 and CDR2 (germline): MDHEN, SYDVKM. CDR3 amino acids: CASMDRGNTEAFF. The CDR3 DNA sequence: TGTGCCAGCATGGACAGGGGGAACACTGAAGCTTTCTTT.

The DNA of the CDR3 is TGTGCCAGCAGCGGCAGACTAGCGGGGCTAGCCAAAAACATTCAGTACTTC. Translation gives CASSGRLAGLAKNIQYF. The chain recombines TRBV11-1 with TRBJ2-4; 11 nucleotides line up with TRBD2. The CDR3 totals 17 residues. V lost 5 bases to trimming and J lost 0 bases; unmatched junction nucleotides: 6. Germline V lookup: CDR1 SGHAT, CDR2 FQDESV (reference sequence).

The chain has TRBV9 and TRBJ1-2; TRBD1 aligns across 10 bases. V shed 3 bases, J shed 6 bases, and the junction held 14 bases outside the gene matches. CDR3 length equals 17 residues. Germline loops: CDR1 SGDLS, CDR2 YYNGEE. CDR3 coding DNA: TGTGCCAGCAGCGCCCGGGACAGGGGCCGCCTGGTGGATGGCTACACCTTC. Its translation is CASSARDRGRLVDGYTF.

This clone showed up just once. J is TRBJ2-2 and V is TRBV7-6; D possibly matches TRBD1 or TRBD2 (6 bases each). Germline lookup yields CDR1 SGHVS and CDR2 FNYEAQ. The CDR3 is 15 residues long. Trimming pared 1 base from V and 4 bases from J, leaving 10 bases between. The CDR3 DNA sequence: TGTGCCAGCAGCTTAGTACAGGGACTCACCGGGGAGCTGTTTTTT. Protein product: CASSLVQGLTGELFF.